This TCR beta chain was identified in a study of blood T cell repertoires in COVID-19. Cohorts were determined from participant-reported clinical history. There are 16 residues in the CDR3. Per the germline V gene, CDR1 is GTSNPN and CDR2 is SVGIG (reference sequence). Trimming left V 6 bases short and J 0 bases short, with 15 bases between. TCRdb's table, derived via immunoSEQ multiplex PCR, lists solely in-frame clones and lacks some. Altogether about 430,000 clones are present, around nine tenths being singletons, with the ten largest covering over 0.9%. This clone turned up a few times. The chain is built from TRBV30 and TRBJ1-6; D ambiguous. Sequencing was done on a sample of PBMCs or T cells enriched from blood (not recorded which). The receptor comes from a woman in her twenties or thirties with acute COVID-19. Written as DNA, the CDR3 is TGTGCCTGCCGACCCCGAGGGAGCTCCTATAATTCACCCCTCCACTTT. It encodes CACRPRGSSYNSPLHF.